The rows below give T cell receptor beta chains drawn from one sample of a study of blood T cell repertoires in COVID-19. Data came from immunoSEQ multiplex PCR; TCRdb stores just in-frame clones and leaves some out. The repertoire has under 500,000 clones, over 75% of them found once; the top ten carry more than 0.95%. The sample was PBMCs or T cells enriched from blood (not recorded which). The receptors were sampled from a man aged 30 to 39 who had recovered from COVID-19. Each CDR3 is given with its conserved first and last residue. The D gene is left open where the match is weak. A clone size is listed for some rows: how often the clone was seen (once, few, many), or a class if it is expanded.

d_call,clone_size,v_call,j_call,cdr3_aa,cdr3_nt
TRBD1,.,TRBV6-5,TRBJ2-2,CASSGDSYTGELFF,TGTGCCAGCAGCGGGGACAGCTACACCGGGGAGCTGTTTTTT
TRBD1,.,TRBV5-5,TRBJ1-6,CASSFGGTENSPLHF,TGTGCCAGCAGCTTTGGGGGGACAGAAAATTCACCCCTCCACTTT
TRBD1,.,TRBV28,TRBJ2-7,CASKESRDRGHEQYF,TGTGCCAGCAAAGAGTCTCGGGACAGGGGCCACGAGCAGTACTTC
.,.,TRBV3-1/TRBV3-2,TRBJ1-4,CASSQASGDAEKLFF,TGTGCCAGCAGCCAAGCTTCAGGGGACGCCGAAAAACTGTTTTTT
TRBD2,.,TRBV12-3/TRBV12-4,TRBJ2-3,CASSNGLADTQYF,TGTGCCAGCAGCAACGGACTAGCAGATACGCAGTATTTT
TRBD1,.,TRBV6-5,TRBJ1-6,CASSYPGQGSSPLHF,TGTGCCAGCAGTTACCCCGGACAGGGTAGTTCACCCCTCCACTTT
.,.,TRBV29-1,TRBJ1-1,CSVNGRATPAFF,TGCAGCGTTAACGGCAGGGCTACTCCGGCTTTCTTT
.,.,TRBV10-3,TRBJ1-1,CAISDGQLNTEAFF,TGTGCCATCAGTGACGGACAGTTGAACACTGAAGCTTTCTTT
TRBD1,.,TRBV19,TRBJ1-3,CASSIAGTGGRKNTIYF,TGTGCCAGTAGTATAGCGGGGACAGGGGGAAGAAAGAACACCATATATTTT
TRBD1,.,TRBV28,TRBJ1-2,CASRSTGTGFGYTF,TGTGCCAGCAGGTCCACCGGGACAGGGTTTGGCTACACCTTC
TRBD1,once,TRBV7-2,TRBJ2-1,CASSRQGSYNEQFF,TGTGCCAGCAGCAGACAGGGTTCCTACAATGAGCAGTTCTTC
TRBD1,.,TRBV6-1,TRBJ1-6,CASSEAPGGDRGGSSPLHF,TGTGCCAGCAGTGAAGCCCCGGGAGGGGACAGGGGAGGTTCTTCACCCCTCCACTTT
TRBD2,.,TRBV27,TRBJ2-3,CASSVTSGSFPDTQYF,TGTGCCAGCAGCGTTACTAGCGGGAGTTTCCCAGATACGCAGTATTTT
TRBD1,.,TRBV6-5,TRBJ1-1,CASSPGQGVPEAFF,TGTGCCAGCAGTCCGGGACAGGGGGTCCCTGAAGCTTTCTTT
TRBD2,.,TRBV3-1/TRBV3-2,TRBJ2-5,CASSQELAGVIETQYF,TGTGCCAGCAGCCAAGAGCTAGCGGGAGTAATAGAGACCCAGTACTTC
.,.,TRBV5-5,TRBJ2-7,CASTALGAGSTYEQYF,TGTGCCAGCACCGCCTTAGGGGCGGGATCTACCTACGAGCAGTACTTC
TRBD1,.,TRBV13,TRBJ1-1,CASSSRGQGYTEAFF,TGTGCCAGCAGCTCAAGGGGACAGGGGTACACTGAAGCTTTCTTT
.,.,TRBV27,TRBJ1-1,CASSLSRSNTEAFF,TGTGCCAGCAGTTTAAGCCGGTCGAACACTGAAGCTTTCTTT
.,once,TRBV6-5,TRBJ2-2,CASRIQGSGTGELFF,TGTGCCAGCAGAATACAGGGTTCCGGCACCGGGGAGCTGTTTTTT
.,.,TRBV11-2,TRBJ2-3,CASSLMGVGTDTQYF,TGTGCCAGCAGCTTGATGGGAGTCGGCACAGATACGCAGTATTTT
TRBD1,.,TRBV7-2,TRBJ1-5,CASSPQGALEGQPQHF,TGTGCCAGCAGCCCACAGGGGGCTCTAGAAGGACAGCCCCAGCATTTT
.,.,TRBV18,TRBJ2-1,CASSLLGGAGDEQFF,TGTGCCAGCTCCCTCCTCGGGGGAGCCGGGGATGAGCAGTTCTTC
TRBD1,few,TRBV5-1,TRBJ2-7,CASSLGTGDDEQYF,TGCGCCAGCAGCTTGGGGACAGGGGACGACGAGCAGTACTTC
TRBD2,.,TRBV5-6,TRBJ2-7,CASSLAPSGTYEQYF,TGTGCCAGCAGCTTGGCTCCTAGCGGGACCTACGAGCAGTACTTC